This T cell receptor (beta chain) was identified in a study of T-cell reconstitution after alpha-beta-depleted transplantation in children. Study-wide results and limits: Recipient T cells and thymic progenitors that survived were the source of the high TCRbeta diversity seen at day 60 in some patients. Fresh T-cell production supplied most of the T-cell counts and diversity seen one year after transplant.

Losses at the gene ends were 6 bases for V and 5 bases for J; bases not matched to a gene: 7. The CDR3 consists of 13 residues. Germline assignment: CDR1 SQVTM and CDR2 ANQGSEA. Unique molecular identifiers were incorporated into the prepared TCRbeta library. Via MiXCR, TCRdb re-called the PCR reads, giving one row per CDR3 protein. The sample has 670,000 or so distinct CDR3 sequences; around 12% are singletons. This clonotype was observed at least ten times. The antigen is not known. The chain has TRBV29-1 and TRBJ1-5; 7 bases line up with TRBD1. This specimen consisted of PBMCs, obtained before TCRalphabeta/CD19-depleted stem cell transplant. This receptor was identified in a girl aged 2 to 10 with congenital amegakaryocytic thrombocytopenia, due to receive a stem cell transplant. The CDR3 spells CSVLGGYDQPQHF. CDR3 sequence (DNA): TGCAGCGTCCTAGGGGGCTACGATCAGCCCCAGCATTTT.